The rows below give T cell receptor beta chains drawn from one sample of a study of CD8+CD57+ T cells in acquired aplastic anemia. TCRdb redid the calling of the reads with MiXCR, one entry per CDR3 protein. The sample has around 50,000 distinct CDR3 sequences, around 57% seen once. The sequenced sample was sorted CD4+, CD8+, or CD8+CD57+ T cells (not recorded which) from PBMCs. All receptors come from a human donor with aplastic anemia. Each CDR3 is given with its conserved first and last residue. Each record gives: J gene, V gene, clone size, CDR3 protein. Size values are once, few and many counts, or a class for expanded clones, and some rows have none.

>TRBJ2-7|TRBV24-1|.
CATSDWSSTGVEEQYF
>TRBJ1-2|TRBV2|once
CASSVAQGRHGYTF
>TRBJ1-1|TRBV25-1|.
CASSESPKTGASTEAFF
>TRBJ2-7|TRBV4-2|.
CASSQGGTSGYEQYF
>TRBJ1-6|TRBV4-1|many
CASSHDRGAYSPLHF
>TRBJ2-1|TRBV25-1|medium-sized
CASSLPGANEQFF
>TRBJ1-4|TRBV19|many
CASSGYANEKLFF
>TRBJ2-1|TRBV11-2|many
CASSLGNEQFF
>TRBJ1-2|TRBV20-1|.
CSASLDRGDGYTF
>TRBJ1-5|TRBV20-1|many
CSATGLLETNQPQHF
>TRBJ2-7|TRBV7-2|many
CASSPGGGLGLGGQYF
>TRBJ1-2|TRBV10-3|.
CAISESGQGHGYTF
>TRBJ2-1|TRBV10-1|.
CASSQGTEGFF
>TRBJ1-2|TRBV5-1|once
CASSLGQGANYGYTF
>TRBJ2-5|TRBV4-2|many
CASSQGLGGGETQYF
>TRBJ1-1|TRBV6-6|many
CASSPDRITNTEAFF
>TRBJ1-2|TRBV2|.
CASSTKPGRYGYTF
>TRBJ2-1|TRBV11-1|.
CASSPGGSGGRNEQFF
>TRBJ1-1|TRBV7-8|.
CASSTFRGSTEALF
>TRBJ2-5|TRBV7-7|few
CASSLANVETQYF
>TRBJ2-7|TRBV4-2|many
CASSQDRYEQYF
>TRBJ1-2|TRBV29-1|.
CSVERQGAYYGYTF
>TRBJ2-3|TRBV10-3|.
CAIRGGTGVGDTQYF
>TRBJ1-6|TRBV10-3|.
CAISESDSYNSPLHF
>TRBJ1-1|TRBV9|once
CASSVGRNEAFF
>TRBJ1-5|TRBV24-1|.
CATSDPRQGANQPQHF
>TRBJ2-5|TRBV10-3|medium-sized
CAISESGGLQETQYF
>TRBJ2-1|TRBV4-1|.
CASSQASAGDEQFF
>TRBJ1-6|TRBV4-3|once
CASSRRASSYNSPLHF
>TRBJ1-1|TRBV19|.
CASSISGGIGTEAFF
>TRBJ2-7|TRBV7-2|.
CASNPRGQGTYEQYF
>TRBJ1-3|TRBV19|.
CASSVAVLGENTIYF
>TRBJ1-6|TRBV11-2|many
CASSLDGRGYNSPLHF
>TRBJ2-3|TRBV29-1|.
CSVYDRVGPDTQYF
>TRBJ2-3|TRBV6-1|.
CASRQGPDTQYF
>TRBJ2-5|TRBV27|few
CASSFGLAGGTQETQYF
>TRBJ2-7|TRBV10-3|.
CASMTGTCEQYF
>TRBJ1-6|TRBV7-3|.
CASSSTGGSSPLHF
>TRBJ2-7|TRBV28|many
CASSTGSYEQYF
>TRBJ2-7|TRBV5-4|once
CASSQQKSGYEQYF
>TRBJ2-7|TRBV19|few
CAGSLQGAWEQYF
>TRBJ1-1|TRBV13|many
CASRAVDTYDTEAFF
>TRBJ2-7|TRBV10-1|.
CASSEALAGGSYEQYF
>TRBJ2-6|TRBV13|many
CASSSPPERGAGIVLTF
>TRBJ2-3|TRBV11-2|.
CASSLDGGTGTPFTTQYF
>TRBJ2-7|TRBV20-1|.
CSANPRGEQYF
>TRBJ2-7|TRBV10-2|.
CASASYEQYF
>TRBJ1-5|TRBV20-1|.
CSARQGASNQPQHF
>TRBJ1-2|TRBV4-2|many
CASSQNGRGNYGYTF